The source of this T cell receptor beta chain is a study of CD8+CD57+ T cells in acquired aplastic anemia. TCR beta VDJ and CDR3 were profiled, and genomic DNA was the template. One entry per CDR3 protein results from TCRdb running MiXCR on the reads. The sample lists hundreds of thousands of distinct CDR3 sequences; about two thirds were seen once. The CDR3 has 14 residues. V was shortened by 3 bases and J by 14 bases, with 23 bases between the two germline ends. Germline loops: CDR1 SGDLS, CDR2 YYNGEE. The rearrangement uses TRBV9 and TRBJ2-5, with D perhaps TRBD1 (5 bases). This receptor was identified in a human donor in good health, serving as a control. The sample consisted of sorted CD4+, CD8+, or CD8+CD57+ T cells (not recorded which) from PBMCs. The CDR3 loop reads CASSEGFSHGYTYF. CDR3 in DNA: TGTGCCAGCAGCGAGGGGTTCAGCCATGGCTACACCTACTTC.